The 26 T cell receptor beta chains listed next were all sequenced from one sample in a study of cytomegalovirus exposure and HLA in healthy donors (dated by TCRdb to 2016 to 2017). Library generation was performed with the immunoSEQ multiplex PCR assay. A mixture of 60 forward primers for TCR Vbeta segments and 13 reverse primers for TCR Jbeta segments was used in the multiplex PCR. The clones in this table, taken by TCRdb from immuneACCESS, are in-frame only. Not every clone is retained; where verified, under half of the shortfall comes from an unresolved V gene, and the cause of the rest is unknown. The table for this sample lists 150,000 to 200,000 clones; approximately 81% of them were counted only once. Approximately 0.26% of the sample goes to the ten largest clones. Sequenced sample: PBMCs. Receptors were obtained from a boy between 10 and 17 years old in good health and CMV-seronegative.

V and J are TRBV6-1 and TRBJ2-7; D is possibly TRBD1 (6 bases). Germline loops: CDR1 MNHNS, CDR2 SASEGT. The germline V and J ends were trimmed by 1 base and 3 bases, with 13 bases remaining between them. This CDR3 comprises 15 residues. Written as DNA, the CDR3 is TGTGCCAGCAGTGAAGGGGGATCGACAGGCTACGAGCAGTACTTC. Its translation is CASSEGGSTGYEQYF.

The rearrangement links TRBV4-1 to TRBJ1-2, with TRBD1 identical over 7 bases. CDR1 and CDR2 (germline): MGHRA, YSYEKL. Trimming at V came to 2 bases and at J to 2 bases, leaving 5 bases not matched to a gene. The CDR3 loop spans 15 amino acids. This CDR3 reads CASSQTGDMNYGYTF. The CDR3 DNA follows: TGCGCCAGCAGCCAAACAGGGGACATGAACTATGGCTACACCTTC.

The chain is built from TRBV27 and TRBJ2-2, with 7 positions matching TRBD1. CDR3 length: 14 residues. J gave up 0 bases and V 6 bases, and 1 base lay outside the gene matches. Germline V gene data show CDR1 as MNHEY and CDR2 as SMNVEV (reference sequence). CDR3 region: CASRGGPNTGELFF. The CDR3 DNA sequence: TGTGCCAGCAGAGGGGGCCCGAACACCGGGGAGCTGTTTTTT.

The rearrangement joins TRBV5-1 to TRBJ2-2, with D perhaps TRBD2 (6 bases). Looked up from germline, CDR1 is SGHRS and CDR2 is YFSETQ. CDR3 length: 16 residues. The V end lost 0 bases, the J end lost 1 base, and 10 bases lay between the germline ends. CDR3 DNA: TGCGCCAGCAGCTTGGCCCGGGGAGGGAACACCGGGGAGCTGTTTTTT. Its translation: CASSLARGGNTGELFF.

Concerning this clone: Other DNA sequences within the sample encode an identical CDR3. The rearrangement links TRBV7-8 to TRBJ2-7; 9 bases fit TRBD2. After removal of 5 bases from V and 3 bases from J, the junction contained 8 bases not matched to a gene. Germline V gene data show CDR1 as SGHVS and CDR2 as FQNEAQ. This CDR3 spans 15 amino acids. DNA of the CDR3: TGTGCCAGCAGCCTCGGGACTAGCATCGGCTACGAGCAGTACTTC. Protein: CASSLGTSIGYEQYF.

The chain uses TRBV2 and TRBJ1-4; 9 bases match TRBD1. The V gene end was trimmed by 6 bases and the J gene end by 7 bases; junction bases not matched to a gene: 6. Germline V lookup: CDR1 SNHLY, CDR2 FYNNEI. The CDR3 sequence is 14 residues long. The CDR3 bases are TGTGCCAGCAGAGGGGACAGGGTGGGTGAAAAACTGTTTTTT. Its protein product is CASRGDRVGEKLFF.

The chain uses TRBV29-1 and TRBJ2-5, with D uncertain. Germline V gene sequence: CDR1 SQVTM, CDR2 ANQGSEA. V was shortened by 8 bases and J by 0 bases, with 10 bases between the two germline ends. The CDR3 spans 12 residues. CDR3 sequence reads: CSTSGNQETQYF. The CDR3 nucleotides read TGCAGCACCTCAGGAAACCAAGAGACCCAGTACTTC.

This clone was picked up one time. The V call is TRBV13, the J call TRBJ2-1; 13 bases are a match to TRBD2. V lost 5 bases to trimming and J lost 0 bases; unmatched junction nucleotides: 13. Germline-derived CDR1 and CDR2 are PRHDT and FYEKMQ (reference sequence). The CDR3 is 20 residues long. CDR3: CASSQKRTSGGYSSYNEQFF. The CDR3 DNA is TGTGCCAGCAGCCAGAAAAGGACTAGCGGGGGATACAGCTCCTACAATGAGCAGTTCTTC. The complete variable domain, with remaining parts taken from reference TRBV13 and TRBJ2-1, reads AAGVIQSPRHLIKEKRETATLKCYPIPRHDTVYWYQQGPGQDPQFLISFYEKMQSDKGSIPDRFSAQQFSDYHSELNMSSLELGDSALYFCASSQKRTSGGYSSYNEQFFGPGTRLTVL.

This clone was counted a single time. The chain links TRBV6-1 to TRBJ1-1; D possibly corresponds to TRBD1 (5 bases). Germline lookup yields CDR1 MNHNS and CDR2 SASEGT. The CDR3 length is 13 residues. V dropped 7 bases and J dropped 11 bases, with 20 bases sitting between them. CDR3 loop: CASTVQQGWTAFF. For the CDR3, the DNA is TGTGCCAGCACGGTCCAGCAGGGTTGGACGGCTTTCTTT.

In its sample, this clone was seen once. J is TRBJ2-1 and V is TRBV9, with D possibly being TRBD1 (6 bases). Germline V gives CDR1 SGDLS, CDR2 YYNGEE. The CDR3 loop spans 15 amino acids. With 4 bases removed from V and 9 bases from J, the gap between germline ends came to 20 bases. The CDR3 bases are TGTGCCAGCAGCCCTTGGGGGCTAGGATCCACTGAGCAGTTCTTC. Translating gives CASSPWGLGSTEQFF. The full variable domain, its missing parts supplied by reference TRBV9 and TRBJ2-1, is DSGVTQTPKHLITATGQRVTLRCSPRSGDLSVYWYQQSLDQGLQFLIQYYNGEERAKGNILERFSAQQFPDLHSELNLSSLELGDSALYFCASSPWGLGSTEQFFGPGTRLTVL.

The chain employs TRBV10-1 and TRBJ1-4; no firm D call. From germline, CDR1 is WNHNN and CDR2 SYGVQD (reference sequence). Trimming removed 3 bases from V and 3 bases from J, with 8 bases in between. The CDR3 is made up of 14 amino acids. The CDR3 sequence: CASSDTQANEKLFF. CDR3 coding DNA: TGCGCCAGCAGTGATACTCAAGCTAATGAAAAACTGTTTTTT.

The V and J genes are TRBV5-5 and TRBJ1-5; no definite D call. This CDR3 has 13 residues. Deletions cut 2 bases from V and 5 bases from J, with 8 bases between. CDR1 is SGHKS, CDR2 YYEKEE, per germline (reference sequence). CDR3 sequence reads: CASSFERDQPQHF. As DNA, the CDR3 is TGTGCCAGCAGCTTCGAGAGAGATCAGCCCCAGCATTTT.

J is TRBJ1-1 and V is TRBV5-1; possible D gene TRBD1, 5 bases. Germline V gives CDR1 SGHRS, CDR2 YFSETQ. V lost 0 bases, J lost 5 bases, and 17 bases lay in between. The CDR3 sequence is 16 residues long. CDR3 nucleotide sequence: TGCGCCAGCAGCTTGGACAGGTTTGTGGCAGGGACTGAAGCTTTCTTT. Protein sequence: CASSLDRFVAGTEAFF.

J is TRBJ2-7 and V is TRBV9, with D perhaps TRBD1 (5 bases). CDR3 length equals 14 residues. V gave up 4 bases and J gave up 3 bases, with 14 bases separating them. CDR1 and CDR2 (germline): SGDLS, YYNGEE. The CDR3 loop reads CASSPTDKVYEQYF. The CDR3 nucleotides read TGTGCCAGCAGCCCGACGGACAAGGTCTACGAGCAGTACTTC.

The chain combines TRBV13 with TRBJ1-3; no clear D gene. Germline CDR1 and CDR2: PRHDT and FYEKMQ (reference sequence). Trimming removed 3 bases at V and 4 bases at J, with 4 bases between. The CDR3 totals 12 residues. CDR3 nucleotide sequence: TGTGCCAGCAGCTTCCTGGGAAACACCATATATTTT. It translates to CASSFLGNTIYF.

V usage is TRBV7-6 and J usage is TRBJ2-1; 14 positions match TRBD2. The CDR3 has 19 amino acids. Trimming removed 2 bases from V and 8 bases from J; junction bases left unmatched: 14. CDR1 is SGHVS and CDR2 is FNYEAQ in the germline V gene. The CDR3 loop is CASSLYGGQGLAGAHEQFF. The CDR3 DNA follows: TGTGCCAGCAGCTTATATGGTGGACAGGGACTAGCGGGAGCCCATGAGCAGTTCTTC.

This chain joins TRBV27 and TRBJ1-4; D remains unclear. CDR3 length equals 14 residues. With 3 bases removed from V and 7 bases from J, the gap between germline ends came to 12 bases. CDR1 and CDR2 (germline): MNHEY, SMNVEV (reference sequence). The CDR3 reads CASSLSPGAEKLFF. For the CDR3, the DNA is TGTGCCAGCAGTTTGTCGCCAGGTGCTGAAAAACTGTTTTTT.

This chain joins TRBV7-8 and TRBJ1-1; a possible D gene is TRBD1 (6 bases). Germline V lookup: CDR1 SGHVS, CDR2 FQNEAQ. The length of the CDR3 is 14 residues. V lost 5 bases to trimming and J lost 6 bases, with 16 bases between them. The CDR3 nucleotides are TGTGCCAGCAGCCTCGGAACTCAGGGGTCTGAAGCTTTCTTT. It specifies CASSLGTQGSEAFF.

This clone was observed a handful of times. The genes are TRBV5-1 and TRBJ2-7; 11 nucleotides line up with TRBD2. The germline V gene has CDR1 SGHRS and CDR2 YFSETQ. This CDR3 region has 16 residues. V was clipped by 3 bases and J by 2 bases; unmatched bases: 7. CDR3 protein: CASSSPSGGTPYEQYF. The CDR3 DNA sequence: TGCGCCAGCAGCTCCCCTAGCGGGGGGACGCCCTACGAGCAGTACTTC.

This sequence joins TRBV18 and TRBJ1-1, with 8 bases fitting TRBD1. V gave up 6 bases and J gave up 5 bases; unmatched junction bases: 11. Germline-derived CDR1 and CDR2 are KGHSH and LQKENI. The CDR3 extends over 15 amino acids. CDR3 DNA: TGTGCCAGCTCTCCCACAGGGGGAAAGTTAACTGAAGCTTTCTTT. It encodes CASSPTGGKLTEAFF.

The chain is built from TRBV6-1 and TRBJ2-1, with 9 bases identical to TRBD1. Germline-derived CDR1 and CDR2 are MNHNS and SASEGT. The CDR3 has 13 amino acids. V shed 10 bases, J shed 7 bases, and the junction held 8 bases outside the gene matches. The CDR3 DNA follows: TGTGCCACAACCGGGACAGGGTTAAATGAGCAGTTCTTC. Protein product: CATTGTGLNEQFF.

The chain carries TRBV6-5 and TRBJ2-3, with unresolved D. Germline CDR1 MNHEY, CDR2 SVGAGI. The CDR3 consists of 14 residues. With 0 bases removed from V and 6 bases from J, the gap between germline ends came to 10 bases. CDR3 coding DNA: TGTGCCAGCAGTTACTCGATCAGGCTTGATACGCAGTATTTT. This gives the protein CASSYSIRLDTQYF.

This clone occurred once. The chain uses TRBV5-4 and TRBJ2-4; tentatively, D is TRBD1 (5 bases). The CDR3 is 15 amino acids. The V gene's germline CDR1 is SGHNT and CDR2 YYREEE (reference sequence). V was pared by 0 bases and J by 0 bases, with 7 bases between. In DNA form, the CDR3 reads TGTGCCAGCAGCTTGGCAGGGTTAGCCAAAAACATTCAGTACTTC. As protein: CASSLAGLAKNIQYF. Variable domain in full (rest from reference TRBV5-4 and TRBJ2-4): ETGVTQSPTHLIKTRGQQVTLRCSSQSGHNTVSWYQQALGQGPQFIFQYYREEENGRGNFPPRFSGLQFPNYSSELNVNALELDDSALYLCASSLAGLAKNIQYFGAGTRLSVL.

This clone occurred a few times. The V call is TRBV2, the J call TRBJ1-3, with D perhaps matching TRBD1 (5 bases). This CDR3 has 16 amino acids. Trimming left V 4 bases short and J 0 bases short, with 13 bases between. The germline CDR1 and CDR2 sequences are SNHLY and FYNNEI. The DNA for the CDR3 is TGTGCCAGCAGTGCTTTGGACACTCGCTCTGGAAACACCATATATTTT. It yields the protein CASSALDTRSGNTIYF.

The V call is TRBV2, the J call TRBJ1-4; D not resolved. V was clipped by 6 bases and J by 2 bases, with 16 bases between them. The CDR3 spans 16 residues. Germline V gene data show CDR1 as SNHLY and CDR2 as FYNNEI. Written as DNA, the CDR3 is TGTGCCAGCAGGGAGACTGCTCTAGGTACTAATGAAAAACTGTTTTTT. This encodes CASRETALGTNEKLFF.

The V gene is TRBV19, the J gene TRBJ2-7, with TRBD1 matching over 9 bases. Germline assignment: CDR1 LNHDA and CDR2 SQIVND (reference sequence). V shed 0 bases, J shed 5 bases, and the junction held 11 bases outside the gene matches. This CDR3 has 17 amino acids. Here the CDR3 reads CASSIDANRGLRNEQYF. DNA for the CDR3: TGTGCCAGTAGTATAGATGCCAACAGGGGGCTACGAAACGAGCAGTACTTC.